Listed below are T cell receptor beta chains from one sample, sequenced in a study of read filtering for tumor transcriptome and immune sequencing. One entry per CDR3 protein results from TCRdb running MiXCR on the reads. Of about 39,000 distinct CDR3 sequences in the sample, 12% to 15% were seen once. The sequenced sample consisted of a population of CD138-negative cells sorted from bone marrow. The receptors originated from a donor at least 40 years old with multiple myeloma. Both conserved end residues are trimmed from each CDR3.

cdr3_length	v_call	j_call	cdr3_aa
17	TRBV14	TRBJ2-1	ASSQDSGGRLSSYNEQF
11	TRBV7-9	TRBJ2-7	ASSLGGNYEQY
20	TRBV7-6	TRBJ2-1	ASSLSPGLAGGTASSYNEQF
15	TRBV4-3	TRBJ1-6	ASSQVDGSSYNSPLR
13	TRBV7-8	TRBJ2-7	ASSLAGLYPYEQY
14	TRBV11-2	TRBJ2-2	ASSLVTGANTGELF
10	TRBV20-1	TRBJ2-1	SARVWGNEQF
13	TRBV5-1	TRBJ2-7	ASSPALDRAYEQY
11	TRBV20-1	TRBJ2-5	SASIGAEETQY
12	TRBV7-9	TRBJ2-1	ASSPIRSVNEQF
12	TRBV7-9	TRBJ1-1	ASSPRQGNTEAF
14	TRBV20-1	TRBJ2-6	SAPDRGSPGANVLT
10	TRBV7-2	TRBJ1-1	ASSLMDHEAF
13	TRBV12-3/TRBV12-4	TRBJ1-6	ASVEQGVGNSPLH
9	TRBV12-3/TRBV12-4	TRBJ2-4	ASSVNLDQY
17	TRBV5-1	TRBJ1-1	ASSPTGTGFSPRRGLAF
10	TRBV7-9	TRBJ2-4	ASIGPKNIQY
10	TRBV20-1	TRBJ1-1	SARQGDSEAF
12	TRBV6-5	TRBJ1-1	ASTPLGVGTEAF
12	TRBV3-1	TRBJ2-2	ASSRLVNTGELF
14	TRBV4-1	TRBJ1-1	ASSQVLQAKNTEAF
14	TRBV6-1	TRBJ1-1	ASSYGGTGEDTEAF
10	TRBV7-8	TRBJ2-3	ASSHRLGTQY
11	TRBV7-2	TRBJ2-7	ASSLVRVSEQY
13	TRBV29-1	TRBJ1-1	SVAYTGGGGIEAF
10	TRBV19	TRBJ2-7	ASSFAGGEQY
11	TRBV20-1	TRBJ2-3	SFGGARADTQY
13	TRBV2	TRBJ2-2	ASSRQGAAAGELF
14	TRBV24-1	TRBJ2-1	ATSDMTAASYNEQF
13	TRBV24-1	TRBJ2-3	ASGPQGEGTDTQY
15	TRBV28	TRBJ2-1	ASSPEYAVSSYNEQF
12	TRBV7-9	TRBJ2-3	ASSLMLATDTQY
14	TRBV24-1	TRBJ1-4	ARNATHKVPNEKLF
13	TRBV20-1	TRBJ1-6	SARLRTGINSPLH
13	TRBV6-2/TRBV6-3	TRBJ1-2	ASSRPGQLNDGYT
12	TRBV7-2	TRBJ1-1	ASSFGQVYAEAL
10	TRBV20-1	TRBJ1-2	SARDQYYGYT
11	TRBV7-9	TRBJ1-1	ASSLTHDTEAF
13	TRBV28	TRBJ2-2	ASSTGTVNTGELF
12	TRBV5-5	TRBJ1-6	ASRLDRGLSPLH
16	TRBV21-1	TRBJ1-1	ASSKLVQPPLMNTEAF
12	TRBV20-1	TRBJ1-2	SARPAKANYGYT
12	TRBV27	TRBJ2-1	ASSLRVPGDEQF
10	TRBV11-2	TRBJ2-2	ASSPLAGELF
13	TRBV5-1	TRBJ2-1	ASSVSPLGRNEQF
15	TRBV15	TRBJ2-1	ATSGIGLVGSYNEQF
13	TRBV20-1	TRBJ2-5	SASPRAGYQETQY